This entry is about one T cell receptor beta chain. Its matching antigen is unknown. The CDR3 is 16 amino acids. Germline values: CDR1 SGHRS, CDR2 YFSETQ. Trimming cost V 3 bases and J 6 bases; bases outside gene matches: 11. These data originate in a study of cytomegalovirus exposure and HLA in healthy donors. Study details: An earlier analysis found fewer than 120 million unique TCR beta sequences from 200 million or so T cells.

Use of 60 Vbeta and 13 Jbeta primers characterized the PCR. TCRdb's copy holds only in-frame clones and misses some; the assay was immunoSEQ multiplex PCR. This sample has 150,000 to 200,000 clones, with 85% found just once. Study-level results: A later analysis found most CMV-associated TCR beta chains apparently HLA-restricted. Based on reports, TCR beta sequences accurately predicted HLA-A and HLA-B alleles for most subjects. Reportedly, fewer N-insertions than the approximately 600-donor mean appeared in an Asian-associated ancestry cluster in a later analysis.

The source material was PBMCs. The chain is built from TRBV5-1 and TRBJ2-2, with 7 bases lining up with TRBD2. The origin of this receptor is a boy aged 2 to 10 in good health and CMV-seronegative. CDR3 residues: CASSSGLGSVSGELFF. CDR3 in DNA: TGCGCCAGCAGCTCAGGACTAGGTTCTGTTTCCGGGGAGCTGTTTTTT.